One TCR beta chain is described in this entry. Its matching antigen is unknown. Antigen-specific CD4+ T cells were first expanded with viral peptide pools by the ViraFEST assay and only then sequenced. CD4+ T cells were isolated after around ten days of culture. Vaccine recipients, nucleocapsid antibody negative, had no prior SARS-CoV-2 infection. Half of the medium was exchanged for IL-2 medium on both days 3 and 7. Sequencing used immunoSEQ multiplex PCR; TCRdb keeps in-frame clones, though not all of them. The profile shows tens of thousands of clones, 81% of them singletons. V was pared by 6 bases and J by 7 bases, with 14 bases of the junction left unmatched. The CDR3 runs 17 residues. From germline, CDR1 is MNHEY and CDR2 SVGEGT. This entry is derived from a study of vaccination effects on CD4 cells after COVID-19. General study points: Late after vaccination, infection- and vaccine-induced clones showed marked clonal contraction. Healthy vaccinees showed cross-reactivity with common cold coronaviruses in only 1 of 255 vaccine-induced clones.

The receptor was isolated from a human donor who received a COVID-19 vaccine. The sample was CD4+ T cells from PBMCs cultured with HCoV-229E spike peptides, taken before COVID-19 vaccination. The rearrangement joins TRBV6-2 or TRBV6-3 to TRBJ2-3; 12 bases map to TRBD2. The CDR3 spells CASSFASGGGPGNTQYF. The CDR3 DNA is TGTGCCAGCAGCTTCGCTAGCGGGGGGGGCCCCGGAAATACGCAGTATTTT.